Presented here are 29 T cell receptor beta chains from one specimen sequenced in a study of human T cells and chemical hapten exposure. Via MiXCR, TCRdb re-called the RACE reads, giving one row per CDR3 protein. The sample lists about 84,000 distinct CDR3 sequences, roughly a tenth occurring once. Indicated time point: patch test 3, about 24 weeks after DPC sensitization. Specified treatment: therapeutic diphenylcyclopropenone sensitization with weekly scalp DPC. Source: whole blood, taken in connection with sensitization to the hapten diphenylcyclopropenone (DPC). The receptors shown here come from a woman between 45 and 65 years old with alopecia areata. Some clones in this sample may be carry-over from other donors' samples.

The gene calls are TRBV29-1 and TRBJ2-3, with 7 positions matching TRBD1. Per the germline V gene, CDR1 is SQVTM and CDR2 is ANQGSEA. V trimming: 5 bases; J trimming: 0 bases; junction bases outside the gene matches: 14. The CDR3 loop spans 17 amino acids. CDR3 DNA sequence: TGCAGCGTTAGGGGGACAGTGAACACAGTGAGCACAGATACGCAGTATTTT. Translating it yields CSVRGTVNTVSTDTQYF.

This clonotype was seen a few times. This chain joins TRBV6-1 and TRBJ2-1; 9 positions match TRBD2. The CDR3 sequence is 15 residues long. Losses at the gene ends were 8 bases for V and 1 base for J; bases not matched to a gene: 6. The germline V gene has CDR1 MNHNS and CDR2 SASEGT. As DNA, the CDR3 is TGTGCCAGCGAGTCGAGCGGGGGGTCCTACAATGAGCAGTTCTTC. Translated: CASESSGGSYNEQFF.

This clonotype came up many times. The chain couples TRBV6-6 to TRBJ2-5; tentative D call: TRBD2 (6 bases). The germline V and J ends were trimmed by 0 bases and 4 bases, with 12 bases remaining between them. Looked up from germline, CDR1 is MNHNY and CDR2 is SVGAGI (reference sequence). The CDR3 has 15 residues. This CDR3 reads CASSYSGTGGETQYF. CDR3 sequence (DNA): TGTGCCAGCAGTTACTCGGGGACTGGGGGAGAGACCCAGTACTTC.

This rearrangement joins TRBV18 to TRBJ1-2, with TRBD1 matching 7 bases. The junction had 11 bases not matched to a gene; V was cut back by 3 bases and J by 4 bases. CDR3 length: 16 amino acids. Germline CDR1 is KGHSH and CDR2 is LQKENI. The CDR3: CASSPTAGTDTYGYTF. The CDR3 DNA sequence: TGTGCCAGCTCACCTACAGCGGGGACAGATACCTATGGCTACACCTTC.

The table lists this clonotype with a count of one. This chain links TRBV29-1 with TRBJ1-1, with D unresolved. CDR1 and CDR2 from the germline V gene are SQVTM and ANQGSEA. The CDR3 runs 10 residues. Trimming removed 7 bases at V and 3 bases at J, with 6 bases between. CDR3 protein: CSAWDTEAFF. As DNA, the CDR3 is TGCAGCGCCTGGGACACTGAAGCTTTCTTT.

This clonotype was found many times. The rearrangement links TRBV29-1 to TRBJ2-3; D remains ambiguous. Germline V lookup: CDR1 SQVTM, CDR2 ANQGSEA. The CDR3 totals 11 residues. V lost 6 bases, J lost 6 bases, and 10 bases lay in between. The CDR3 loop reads CSVCPVDTQYF. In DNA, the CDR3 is TGCAGCGTATGCCCAGTGGATACGCAGTATTTT.

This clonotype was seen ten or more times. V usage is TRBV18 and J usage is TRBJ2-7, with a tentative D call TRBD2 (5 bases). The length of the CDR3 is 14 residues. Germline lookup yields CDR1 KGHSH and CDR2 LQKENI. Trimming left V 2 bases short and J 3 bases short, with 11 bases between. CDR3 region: CASSPSGSVYEQYF. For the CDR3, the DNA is TGTGCCAGCTCACCATCGGGGTCCGTCTACGAGCAGTACTTC.

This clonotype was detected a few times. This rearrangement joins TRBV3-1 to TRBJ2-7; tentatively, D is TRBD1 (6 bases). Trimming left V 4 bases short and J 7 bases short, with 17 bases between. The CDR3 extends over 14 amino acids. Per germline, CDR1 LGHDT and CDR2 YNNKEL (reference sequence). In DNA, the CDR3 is TGTGCCAGCAGCCTAAAGGGGTCAGGGGCGGAGCAGTACTTC. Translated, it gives CASSLKGSGAEQYF.

CDR3 sequence reads: CSAARTTNEKLFF. DNA of the CDR3: TGCAGTGCTGCCCGGACAACTAATGAAAAACTGTTTTTT. V and J are TRBV20-1 and TRBJ1-4, with D unresolved. CDR1 is DFQATT and CDR2 is SNEGSKA in the germline V gene (reference sequence). Between the trimmed V and J ends, which lost 5 bases and 0 bases, there was a span of 7 bases. The CDR3 has 13 residues.

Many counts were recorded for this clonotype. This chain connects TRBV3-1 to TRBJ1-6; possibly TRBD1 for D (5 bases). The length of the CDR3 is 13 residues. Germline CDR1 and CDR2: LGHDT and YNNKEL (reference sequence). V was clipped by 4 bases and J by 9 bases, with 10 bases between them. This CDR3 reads CASSPSGFSPLHF. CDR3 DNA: TGTGCCAGCAGCCCGTCAGGGTTTTCACCCCTCCACTTT.

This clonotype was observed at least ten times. The CDR3 bases are TGTGCCAGCAGTTTCCAAACCGCCCGACAGGGAGGGGAGCAGTACTTC. Protein product: CASSFQTARQGGEQYF. The rearrangement links TRBV6-6 to TRBJ2-7; perhaps D is TRBD1 or TRBD2 (7 bases each). Germline CDR1 is MNHNY and CDR2 is SVGAGI (reference sequence). The CDR3 spans 16 residues. Trimming removed 4 bases from V and 7 bases from J, with 23 bases in between.

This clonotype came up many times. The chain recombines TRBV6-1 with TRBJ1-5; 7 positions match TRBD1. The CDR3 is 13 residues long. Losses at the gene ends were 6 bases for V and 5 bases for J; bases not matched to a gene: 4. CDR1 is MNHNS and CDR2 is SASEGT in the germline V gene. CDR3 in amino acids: CASSRQGDQPQHF. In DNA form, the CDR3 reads TGTGCCAGCAGCCGACAGGGAGATCAGCCCCAGCATTTT.

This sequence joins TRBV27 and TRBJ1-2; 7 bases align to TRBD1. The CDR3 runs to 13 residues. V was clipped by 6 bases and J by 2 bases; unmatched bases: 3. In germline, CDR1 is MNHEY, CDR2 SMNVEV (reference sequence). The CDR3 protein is CASRGTVNYGYTF. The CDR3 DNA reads TGTGCCAGCAGGGGGACAGTAAACTATGGCTACACCTTC.

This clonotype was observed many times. This CDR3 reads CASTLTSLTPGRSGELFF. As DNA, the CDR3 is TGTGCCAGCACCCTGACTAGTTTGACCCCAGGGCGCTCCGGGGAGCTGTTTTTT. The chain carries TRBV27 and TRBJ2-2, with D possibly TRBD2 on 6 matching bases. The length of the CDR3 is 18 residues. Germline lookup yields CDR1 MNHEY and CDR2 SMNVEV (reference sequence). V lost 7 bases to trimming and J lost 6 bases, with 27 bases between them.

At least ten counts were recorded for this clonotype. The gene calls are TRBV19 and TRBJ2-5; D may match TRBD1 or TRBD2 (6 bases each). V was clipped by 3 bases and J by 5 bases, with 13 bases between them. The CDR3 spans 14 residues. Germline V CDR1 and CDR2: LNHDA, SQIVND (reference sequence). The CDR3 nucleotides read TGTGCCAGTAGTATCGGGGGCCGAGGGGAGACCCAGTACTTC. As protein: CASSIGGRGETQYF.

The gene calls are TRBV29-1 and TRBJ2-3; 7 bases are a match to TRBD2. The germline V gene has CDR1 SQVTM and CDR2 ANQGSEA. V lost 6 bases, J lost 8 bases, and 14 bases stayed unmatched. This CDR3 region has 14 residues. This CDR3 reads CSVDPGLGGVTQYF. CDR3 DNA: TGCAGCGTGGACCCCGGACTAGGCGGGGTTACGCAGTATTTT.

In nucleotides, the CDR3 is TGTGCCAGCAGCTCGGGACAGGGAATCGACGAGCAGTACTTC. This encodes CASSSGQGIDEQYF. The chain joins TRBV11-1 to TRBJ2-7, with TRBD1 identical over 9 bases. The V gene's germline CDR1 is SGHAT and CDR2 FQDESV (reference sequence). V lost 4 bases and J lost 5; bases outside the gene matches: 6. The CDR3 length is 14 residues.

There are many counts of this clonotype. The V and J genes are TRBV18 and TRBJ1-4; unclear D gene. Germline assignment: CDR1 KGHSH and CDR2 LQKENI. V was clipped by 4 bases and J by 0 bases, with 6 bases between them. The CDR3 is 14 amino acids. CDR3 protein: CASSRASTNEKLFF. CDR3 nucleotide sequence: TGTGCCAGCTCACGAGCCTCAACTAATGAAAAACTGTTTTTT.

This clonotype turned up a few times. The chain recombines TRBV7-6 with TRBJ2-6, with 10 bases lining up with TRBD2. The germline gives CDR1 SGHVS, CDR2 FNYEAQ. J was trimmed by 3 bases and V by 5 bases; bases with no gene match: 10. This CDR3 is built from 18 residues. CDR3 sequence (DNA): TGTGCCAGCAGCATTCGTCAACTAGCGGGGAGTGGGGCCAACGTCCTGACTTTC. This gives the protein CASSIRQLAGSGANVLTF.

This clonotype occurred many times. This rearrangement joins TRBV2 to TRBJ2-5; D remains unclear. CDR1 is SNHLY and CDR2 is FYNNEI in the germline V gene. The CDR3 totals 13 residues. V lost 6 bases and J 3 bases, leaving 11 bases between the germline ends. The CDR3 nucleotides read TGTGCCAGCAGCCAGCGCCGTAAAGAGACCCAGTACTTC. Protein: CASSQRRKETQYF.

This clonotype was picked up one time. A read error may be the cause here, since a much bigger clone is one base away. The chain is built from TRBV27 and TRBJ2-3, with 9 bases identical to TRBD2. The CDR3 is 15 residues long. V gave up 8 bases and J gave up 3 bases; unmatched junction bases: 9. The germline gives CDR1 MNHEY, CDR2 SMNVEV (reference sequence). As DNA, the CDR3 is TGTGCCAGCCGGTTTAGCGGGAGACGGACAGATACGCAGTATTTT. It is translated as CASRFSGRRTDTQYF.

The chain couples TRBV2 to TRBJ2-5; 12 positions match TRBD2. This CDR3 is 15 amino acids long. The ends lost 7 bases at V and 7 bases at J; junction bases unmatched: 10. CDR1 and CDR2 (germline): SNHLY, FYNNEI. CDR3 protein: CASNPLAGGWGTQYF. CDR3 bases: TGTGCCAGCAACCCACTAGCGGGAGGCTGGGGGACCCAGTACTTC.

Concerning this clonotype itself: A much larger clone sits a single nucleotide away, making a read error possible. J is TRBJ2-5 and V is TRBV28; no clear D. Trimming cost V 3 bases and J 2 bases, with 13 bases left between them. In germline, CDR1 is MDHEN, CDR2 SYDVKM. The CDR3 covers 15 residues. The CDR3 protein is CASSFESIRQETQYF. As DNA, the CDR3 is TGTGCCAGCAGTTTTGAATCAATCCGTCAAGAGACCCAGTACTTC.

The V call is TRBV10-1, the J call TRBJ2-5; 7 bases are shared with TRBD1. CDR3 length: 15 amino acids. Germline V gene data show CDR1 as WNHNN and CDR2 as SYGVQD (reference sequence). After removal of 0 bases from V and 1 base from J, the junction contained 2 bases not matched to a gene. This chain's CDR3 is CASSESGTAQETQYF. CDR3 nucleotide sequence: TGCGCCAGCAGTGAGTCCGGGACAGCCCAAGAGACCCAGTACTTC.

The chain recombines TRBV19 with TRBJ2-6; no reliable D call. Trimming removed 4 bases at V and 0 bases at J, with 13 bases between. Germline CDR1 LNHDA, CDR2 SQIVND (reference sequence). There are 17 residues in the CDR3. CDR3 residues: CASSKTPGNSGANVLTF. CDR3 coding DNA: TGTGCCAGTAGTAAAACCCCTGGGAACTCTGGGGCCAACGTCCTGACTTTC.

CDR3 amino acids: CASSRTEAGRAGELFF. CDR3 sequence (DNA): TGCGCCAGCAGCCGGACGGAGGCAGGGAGGGCCGGGGAGCTGTTTTTT. The rearrangement uses TRBV5-1 and TRBJ2-2, with TRBD2 matching 7 bases. The J segment lost 6 bases and the V segment lost 4 bases, leaving 12 bases of the junction unmatched. The CDR3 covers 16 residues. Germline CDR1 and CDR2: SGHRS and YFSETQ. The variable domain in full, with the rest retrieved from reference TRBV5-1 and TRBJ2-2, is KAGVTQTPRYLIKTRGQQVTLSCSPISGHRSVSWYQQTPGQGLQFLFEYFSETQRNKGNFPGRFSGRQFSNSRSEMNVSTLELGDSALYLCASSRTEAGRAGELFFGEGSRLTVL.

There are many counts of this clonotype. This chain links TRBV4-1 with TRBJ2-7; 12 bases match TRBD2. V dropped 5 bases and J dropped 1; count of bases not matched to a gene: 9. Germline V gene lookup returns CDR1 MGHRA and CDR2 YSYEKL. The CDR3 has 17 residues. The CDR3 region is CASSSRSLAGGSYEQYF. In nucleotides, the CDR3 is TGCGCCAGCAGCTCAAGGTCACTAGCGGGAGGTTCCTACGAGCAGTACTTC.

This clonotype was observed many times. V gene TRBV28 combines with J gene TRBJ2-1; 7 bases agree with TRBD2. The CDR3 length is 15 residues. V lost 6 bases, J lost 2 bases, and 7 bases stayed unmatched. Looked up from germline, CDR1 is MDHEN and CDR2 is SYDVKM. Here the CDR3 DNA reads TGTGCCAGCAGGATGGCGGGAGCCCCCTACAATGAGCAGTTCTTC. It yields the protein CASRMAGAPYNEQFF.

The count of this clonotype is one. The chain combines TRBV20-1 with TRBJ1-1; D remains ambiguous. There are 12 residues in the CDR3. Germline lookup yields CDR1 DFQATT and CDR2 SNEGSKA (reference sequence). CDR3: CSLSRQNTEAFF. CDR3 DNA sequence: TGCAGCTTAAGCAGACAGAACACTGAAGCTTTCTTT.